This T cell receptor beta chain is from a study of shared clonotypes between healthy human individuals. The study, taken as a whole, reports: A handful of donors showed sharing of about 5.5% of naive CD4 clonotypes. Rarefaction revealed incomplete sorted-subset sequencing despite large depth.

A remark on this clone: Its antigen is not identified.

The CDR3 spans 18 residues. Germline CDR1 and CDR2: SEHNR and FQNEAQ (reference sequence). V was trimmed by 4 bases and J by 8 bases, leaving 29 bases between them. Libraries were prepared by immunoSEQ multiplex PCR; TCRdb keeps only in-frame clonotypes and omits some of them. The sample holds some 800,000 clones; 92% are singletons and the top ten take about 24%. CD45RO-negative CD8 cells positively selected for CCR7 made up the naive population, which excluded terminally differentiated effector memory CD45RA+ cells. The receptor's source is a man aged 30 to 45 in good health. V gene TRBV7-9 combines with J gene TRBJ1-2, with D perhaps TRBD1 (5 bases). Input material: naive CD8+ T cells sorted from blood. CDR3: CASSSKARGRREVEGYTF. CDR3 sequence (DNA): TGTGCCAGCAGCTCAAAGGCAAGGGGTCGCAGGGAGGTGGAAGGCTACACCTTC.